Detailed here is one T cell receptor beta chain. Trimming stripped 5 bases from V and 4 bases from J, with 4 bases between. In germline, CDR1 is SEHNR, CDR2 FQNEAQ (reference sequence). The CDR3 length is 11 residues. The assay was immunoSEQ multiplex PCR, and TCRdb's table has in-frame clones only and misses some. Among about 54,000 clones listed, around 94% were seen once. This record comes from a study of technical replicates of blood from a handful of donors. The rearrangement joins TRBV7-9 to TRBJ2-3; no clear D gene. The receptor comes from a human donor in good health. The sequenced sample consisted of T cells isolated from PBMCs. The CDR3 loop is CASSPADTQYF. In DNA, the CDR3 is TGTGCCAGCAGCCCGGCAGATACGCAGTATTTT.